This entry concerns a single T cell receptor beta chain. Its antigen is as yet unknown. These data originate in a study of blood T cells in healthy people across ages. Study conclusions and caveats: In older individuals, TCR beta diversity per million T cells was lower, falling roughly linearly with age.

A second PCR of 7 to 11 cycles used a sample-barcoded 5' primer and a J-beta primer mix. Each CDR3 protein gets one entry after TCRdb re-called the 5' RACE reads with MiXCR. Among roughly 800,000 distinct CDR3 sequences listed, approximately 25% were seen once. Germline V CDR1 and CDR2: LGHDT, YNNKEL (reference sequence). V lost 0 bases, J lost 13 bases, and 19 bases lay in between. The CDR3 has 14 residues. Those donating, healthy Caucasian individuals from Russia, were aged about 6 to 100. The same sample was also studied in work on T cells of mothers and their children.

V usage is TRBV3-1 and J usage is TRBJ2-7; a weak D match, TRBD1 (7 bases). The sample taken for sequencing was blood. This TCR was sampled from a boy younger than 18 in good health. Written as DNA, the CDR3 is TGTGCCAGCAGCCAAGAAGGGTGGAGGGGGCCGCTTTACTTC. Translating gives CASSQEGWRGPLYF.